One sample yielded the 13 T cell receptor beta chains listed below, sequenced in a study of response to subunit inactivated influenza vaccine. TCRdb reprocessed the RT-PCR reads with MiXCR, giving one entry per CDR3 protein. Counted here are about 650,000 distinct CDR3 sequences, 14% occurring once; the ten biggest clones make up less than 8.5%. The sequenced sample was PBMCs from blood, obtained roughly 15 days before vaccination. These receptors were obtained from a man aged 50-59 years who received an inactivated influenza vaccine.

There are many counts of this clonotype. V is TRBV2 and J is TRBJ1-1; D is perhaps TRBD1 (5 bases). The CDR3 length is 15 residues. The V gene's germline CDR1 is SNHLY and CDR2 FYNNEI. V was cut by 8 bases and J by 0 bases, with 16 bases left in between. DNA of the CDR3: TGTGCCAGCGTGCAGGGACTACTAATGAACACTGAAGCTTTCTTT. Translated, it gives CASVQGLLMNTEAFF.

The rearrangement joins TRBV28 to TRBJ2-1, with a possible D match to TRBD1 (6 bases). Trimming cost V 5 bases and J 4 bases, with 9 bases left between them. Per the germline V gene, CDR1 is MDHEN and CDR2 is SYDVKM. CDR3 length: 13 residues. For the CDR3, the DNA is TGTGCCAGCAGTGTGACAGGTTACAATGAGCAGTTCTTC. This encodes CASSVTGYNEQFF. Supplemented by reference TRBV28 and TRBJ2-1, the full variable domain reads DVKVTQSSRYLVKRTGEKVFLECVQDMDHENMFWYRQDPGLGLRLIYFSYDVKMKEKGDIPEGYSVSREKKERFSLILESASTNQTSMYLCASSVTGYNEQFFGPGTRLTVL.

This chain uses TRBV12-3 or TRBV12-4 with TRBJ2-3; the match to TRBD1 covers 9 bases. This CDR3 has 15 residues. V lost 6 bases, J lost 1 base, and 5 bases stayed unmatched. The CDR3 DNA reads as TGTGCCAGCAGATATCGGACAGGGGGCACAGATACGCAGTATTTT. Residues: CASRYRTGGTDTQYF.

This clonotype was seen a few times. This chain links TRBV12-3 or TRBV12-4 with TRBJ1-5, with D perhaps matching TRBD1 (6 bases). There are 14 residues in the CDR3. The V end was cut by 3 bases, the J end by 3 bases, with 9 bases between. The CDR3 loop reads CASSLDSNNQPQHF. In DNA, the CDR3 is TGTGCCAGCAGTTTGGACAGCAACAATCAGCCCCAGCATTTT.

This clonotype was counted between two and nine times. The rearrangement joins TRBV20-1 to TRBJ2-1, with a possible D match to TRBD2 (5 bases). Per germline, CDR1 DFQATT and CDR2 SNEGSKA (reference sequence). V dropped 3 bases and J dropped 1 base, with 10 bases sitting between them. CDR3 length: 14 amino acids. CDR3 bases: TGCAGTGCTAGGAAAGCGGATTCCTACAATGAGCAGTTCTTC. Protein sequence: CSARKADSYNEQFF.

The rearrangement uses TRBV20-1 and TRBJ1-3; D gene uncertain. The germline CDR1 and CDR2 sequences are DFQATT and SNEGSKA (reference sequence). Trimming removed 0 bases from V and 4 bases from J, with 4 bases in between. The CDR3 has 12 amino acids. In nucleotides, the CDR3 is TGCAGTGCTAGAGATCAGGGAAACACCATATATTTT. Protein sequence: CSARDQGNTIYF.

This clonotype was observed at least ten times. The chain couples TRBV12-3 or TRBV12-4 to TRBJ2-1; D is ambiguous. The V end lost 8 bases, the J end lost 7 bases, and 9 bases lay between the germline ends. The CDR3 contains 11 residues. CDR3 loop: CASAYQNEQFF. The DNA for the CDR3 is TGTGCCAGCGCTTACCAAAATGAGCAGTTCTTC.

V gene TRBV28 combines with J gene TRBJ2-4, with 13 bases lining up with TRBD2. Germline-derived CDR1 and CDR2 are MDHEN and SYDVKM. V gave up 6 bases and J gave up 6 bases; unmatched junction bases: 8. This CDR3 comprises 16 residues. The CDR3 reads CASSLPGTSGINIQYF. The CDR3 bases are TGTGCCAGCAGCCTACCTGGGACTAGCGGGATAAACATTCAGTACTTC.

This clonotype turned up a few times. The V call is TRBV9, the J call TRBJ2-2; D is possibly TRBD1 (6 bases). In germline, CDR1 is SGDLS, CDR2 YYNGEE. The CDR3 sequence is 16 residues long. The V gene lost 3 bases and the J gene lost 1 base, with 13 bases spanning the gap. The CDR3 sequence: CASSDLQGLNTGELFF. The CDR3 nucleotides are TGTGCCAGCAGCGACTTACAGGGCCTGAACACCGGGGAGCTGTTTTTT. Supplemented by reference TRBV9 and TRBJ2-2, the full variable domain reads DSGVTQTPKHLITATGQRVTLRCSPRSGDLSVYWYQQSLDQGLQFLIQYYNGEERAKGNILERFSAQQFPDLHSELNLSSLELGDSALYFCASSDLQGLNTGELFFGEGSRLTVL.

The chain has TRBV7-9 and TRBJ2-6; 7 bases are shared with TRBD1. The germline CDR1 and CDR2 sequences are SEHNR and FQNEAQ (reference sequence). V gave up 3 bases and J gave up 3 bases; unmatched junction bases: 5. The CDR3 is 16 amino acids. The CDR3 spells CASSFPTGDGANVLTF. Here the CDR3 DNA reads TGTGCCAGCAGCTTTCCAACAGGGGATGGGGCCAACGTCCTGACTTTC.

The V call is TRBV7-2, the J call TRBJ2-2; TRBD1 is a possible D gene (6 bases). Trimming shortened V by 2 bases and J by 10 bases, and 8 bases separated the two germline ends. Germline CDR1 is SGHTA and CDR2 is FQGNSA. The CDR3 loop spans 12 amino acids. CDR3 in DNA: TGTGCCAGCAGCTTAACGGGACAGGAGCTGTTTTTT. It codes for CASSLTGQELFF.

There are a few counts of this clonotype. The CDR3 DNA sequence: TGTGCCAGCAGCCCCGGGACCACAGATACGCAGTATTTT. Translation gives CASSPGTTDTQYF. The genes are TRBV7-2 and TRBJ2-3, with D possibly being TRBD1 or TRBD2 (5 bases each). Germline CDR1 and CDR2: SGHTA and FQGNSA. There are 13 residues in the CDR3. The V end was cut by 5 bases, the J end by 2 bases, with 8 bases between. The entire variable domain, with the rest obtained from reference TRBV7-2 and TRBJ2-3, is as follows: GAGVSQSPSNKVTEKGKDVELRCDPISGHTALYWYRQSLGQGLEFLIYFQGNSAPDKSGLPSDRFSAERTGGSVSTLTIQRTQQEDSAVYLCASSPGTTDTQYFGPGTRLTVL.

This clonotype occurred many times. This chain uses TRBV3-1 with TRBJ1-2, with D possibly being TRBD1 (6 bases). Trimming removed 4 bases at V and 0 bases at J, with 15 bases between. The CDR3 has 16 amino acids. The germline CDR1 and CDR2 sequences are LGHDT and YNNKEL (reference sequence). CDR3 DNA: TGTGCCAGCAGCCCGCTCCTAAGGACAGCTAACTATGGCTACACCTTC. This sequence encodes CASSPLLRTANYGYTF. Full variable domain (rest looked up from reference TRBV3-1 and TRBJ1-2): DTAVSQTPKYLVTQMGNDKSIKCEQNLGHDTMYWYKQDSKKFLKIMFSYNNKELIINETVPNRFSPKSPDKAHLNLHINSLELGDSAVYFCASSPLLRTANYGYTFGSGTRLTVV.